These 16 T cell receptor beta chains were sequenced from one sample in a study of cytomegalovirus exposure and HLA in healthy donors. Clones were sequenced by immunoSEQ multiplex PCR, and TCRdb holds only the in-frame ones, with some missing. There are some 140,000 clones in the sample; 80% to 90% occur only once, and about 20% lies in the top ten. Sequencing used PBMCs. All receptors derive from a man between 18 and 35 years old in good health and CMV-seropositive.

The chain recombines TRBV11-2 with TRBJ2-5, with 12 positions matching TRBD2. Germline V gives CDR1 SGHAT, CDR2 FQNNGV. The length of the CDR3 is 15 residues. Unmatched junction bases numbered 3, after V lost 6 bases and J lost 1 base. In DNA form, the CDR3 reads TGTGCCAGCAGATCTAGCGGGGGGGCCCAAGAGACCCAGTACTTC. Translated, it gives CASRSSGGAQETQYF.

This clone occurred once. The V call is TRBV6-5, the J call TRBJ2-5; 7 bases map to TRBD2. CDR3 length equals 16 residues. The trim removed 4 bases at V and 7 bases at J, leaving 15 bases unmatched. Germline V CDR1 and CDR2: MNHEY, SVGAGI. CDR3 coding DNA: TGTGCCAGCAGTTCCCAGCGGGGCCCCCCCCAGCTGACCCAGTACTTC. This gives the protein CASSSQRGPPQLTQYF.

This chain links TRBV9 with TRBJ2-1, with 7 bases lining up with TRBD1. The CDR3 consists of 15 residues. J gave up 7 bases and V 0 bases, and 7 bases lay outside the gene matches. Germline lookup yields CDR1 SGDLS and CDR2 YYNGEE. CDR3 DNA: TGTGCCAGCAGCGTAGGGGACGCCAGGGGGAATGAGCAGTTCTTC. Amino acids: CASSVGDARGNEQFF.

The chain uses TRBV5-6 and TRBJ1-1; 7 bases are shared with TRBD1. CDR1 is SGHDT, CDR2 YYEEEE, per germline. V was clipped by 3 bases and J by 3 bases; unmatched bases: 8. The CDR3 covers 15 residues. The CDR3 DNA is TGTGCCAGCAGCTCACAAGACAGGGATGACACTGAAGCTTTCTTT. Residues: CASSSQDRDDTEAFF.

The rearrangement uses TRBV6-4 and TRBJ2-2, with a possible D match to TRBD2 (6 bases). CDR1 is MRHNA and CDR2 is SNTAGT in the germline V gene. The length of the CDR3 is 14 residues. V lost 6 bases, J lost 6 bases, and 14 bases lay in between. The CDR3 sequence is CASRPEGRAGELFF. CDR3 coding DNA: TGTGCCAGCAGACCGGAGGGCAGGGCCGGGGAGCTGTTTTTT.

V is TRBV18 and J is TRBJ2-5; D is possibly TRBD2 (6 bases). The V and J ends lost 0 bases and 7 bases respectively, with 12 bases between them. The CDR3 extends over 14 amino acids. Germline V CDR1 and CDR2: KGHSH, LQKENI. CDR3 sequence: CASSPPEGRATQYF. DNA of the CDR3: TGTGCCAGCTCACCACCGGAGGGTCGGGCGACCCAGTACTTC.

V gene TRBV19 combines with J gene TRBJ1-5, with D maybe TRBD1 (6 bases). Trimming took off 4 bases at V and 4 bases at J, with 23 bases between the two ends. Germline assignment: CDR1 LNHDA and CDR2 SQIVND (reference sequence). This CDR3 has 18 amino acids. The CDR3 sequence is CASSRTNRASLPNQPQHF. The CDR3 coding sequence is TGTGCCAGTAGTAGGACGAACAGGGCTTCCTTACCTAATCAGCCCCAGCATTTT.

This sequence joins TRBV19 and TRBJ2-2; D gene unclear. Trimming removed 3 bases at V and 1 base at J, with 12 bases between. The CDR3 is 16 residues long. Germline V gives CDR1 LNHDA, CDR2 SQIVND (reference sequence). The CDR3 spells CASSITRSGNTGELFF. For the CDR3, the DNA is TGTGCCAGTAGTATTACCCGTAGTGGGAACACCGGGGAGCTGTTTTTT.

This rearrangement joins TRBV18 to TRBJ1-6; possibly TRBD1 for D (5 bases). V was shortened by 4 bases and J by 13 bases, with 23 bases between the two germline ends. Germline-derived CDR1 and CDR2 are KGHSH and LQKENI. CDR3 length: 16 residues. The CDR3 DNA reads TGTGCCAGCTCACTCTCCGCGGACCCACAGGCGGGGCCCCTCCACTTT. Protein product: CASSLSADPQAGPLHF.

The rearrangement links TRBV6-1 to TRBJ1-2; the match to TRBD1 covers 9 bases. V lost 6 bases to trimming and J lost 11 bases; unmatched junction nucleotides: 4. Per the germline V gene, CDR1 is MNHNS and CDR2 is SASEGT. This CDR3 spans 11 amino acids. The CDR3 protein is CASRDRGGYTF. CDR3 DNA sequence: TGTGCCAGCAGGGACAGGGGAGGATACACCTTC.

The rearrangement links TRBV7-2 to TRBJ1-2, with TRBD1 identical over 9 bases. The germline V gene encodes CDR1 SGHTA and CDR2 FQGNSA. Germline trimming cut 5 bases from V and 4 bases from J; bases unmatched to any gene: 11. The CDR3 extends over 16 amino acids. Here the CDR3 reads CASSGDRAILGYGYTF. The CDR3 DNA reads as TGTGCCAGCAGCGGGGACAGGGCCATCCTAGGCTATGGCTACACCTTC.

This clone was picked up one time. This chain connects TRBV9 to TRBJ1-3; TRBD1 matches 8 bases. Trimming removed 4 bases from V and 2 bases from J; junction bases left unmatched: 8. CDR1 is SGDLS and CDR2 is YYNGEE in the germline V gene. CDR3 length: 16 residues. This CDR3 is CASSTPGGYAGNTIYF. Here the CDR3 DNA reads TGTGCCAGCAGCACTCCAGGGGGCTACGCTGGAAACACCATATATTTT.

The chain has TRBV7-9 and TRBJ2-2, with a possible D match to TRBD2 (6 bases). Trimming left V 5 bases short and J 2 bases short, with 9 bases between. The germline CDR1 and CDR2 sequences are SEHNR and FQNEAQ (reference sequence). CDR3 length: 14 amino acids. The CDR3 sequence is CASSTGLNTGELFF. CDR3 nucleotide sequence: TGTGCCAGCAGCACGGGACTCAACACCGGGGAGCTGTTTTTT.

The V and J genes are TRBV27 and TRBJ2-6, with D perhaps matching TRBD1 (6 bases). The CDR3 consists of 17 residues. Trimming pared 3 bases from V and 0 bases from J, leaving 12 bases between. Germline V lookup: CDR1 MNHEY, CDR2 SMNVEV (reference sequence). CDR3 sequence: CASSLRPDSSGANVLTF. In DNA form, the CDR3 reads TGTGCCAGCAGTTTGCGGCCGGACAGCTCTGGGGCCAACGTCCTGACTTTC.

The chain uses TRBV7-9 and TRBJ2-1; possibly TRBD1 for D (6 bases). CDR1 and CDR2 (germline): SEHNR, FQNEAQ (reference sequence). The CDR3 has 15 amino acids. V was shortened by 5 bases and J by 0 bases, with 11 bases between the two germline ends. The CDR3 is CASSTDRDSYNEQFF. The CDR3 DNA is TGTGCCAGCAGCACGGACAGAGACTCCTACAATGAGCAGTTCTTC.

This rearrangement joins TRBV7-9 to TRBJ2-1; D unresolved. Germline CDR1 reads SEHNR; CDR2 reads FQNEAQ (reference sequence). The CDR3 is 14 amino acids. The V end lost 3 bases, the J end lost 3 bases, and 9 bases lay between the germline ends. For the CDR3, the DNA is TGTGCCAGCAGCTTCACTGCAAGCTACAATGAGCAGTTCTTC. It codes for CASSFTASYNEQFF.